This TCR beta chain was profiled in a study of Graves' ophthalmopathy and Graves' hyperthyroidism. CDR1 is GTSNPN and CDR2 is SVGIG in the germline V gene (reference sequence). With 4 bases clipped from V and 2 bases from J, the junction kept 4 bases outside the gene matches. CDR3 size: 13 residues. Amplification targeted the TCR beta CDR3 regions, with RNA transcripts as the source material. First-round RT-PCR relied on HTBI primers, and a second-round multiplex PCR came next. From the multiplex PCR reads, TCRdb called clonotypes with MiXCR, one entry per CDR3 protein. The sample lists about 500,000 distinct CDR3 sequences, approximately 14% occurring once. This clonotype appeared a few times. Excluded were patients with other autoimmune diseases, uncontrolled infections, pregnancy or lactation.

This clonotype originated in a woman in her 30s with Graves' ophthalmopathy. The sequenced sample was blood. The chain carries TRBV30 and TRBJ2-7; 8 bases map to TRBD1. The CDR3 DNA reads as TGTGCCTGGAATAAGGACAGGGCCTACGAGCAGTACTTC. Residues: CAWNKDRAYEQYF.